This passage covers 7 T cell receptor beta chains from one sample sequenced in a study of Graves' ophthalmopathy and Graves' hyperthyroidism. Transcripts of RNA were the source for amplifying TCR beta CDR3 regions. RT-PCR with HTBI primers came first, then second-round multiplex PCR. TCRdb analysed the multiplex PCR reads with MiXCR anew, one entry per CDR3 protein. The sample lists about 400,000 distinct CDR3 sequences, about a sixth occurring once. Sequenced: peripheral blood. The receptors here all came from a woman aged 18-29 years with Graves' ophthalmopathy.

This clonotype has a count of ten or more. This chain links TRBV15 with TRBJ1-1; TRBD1 is a possible D gene (6 bases). The CDR3 runs 15 residues. V shed 0 bases and J shed 1 base, with 9 bases lying between them. Germline V CDR1 and CDR2: LNHNV, YYDKDF (reference sequence). The CDR3 DNA is TGTGCCACCAGCAGAGAAGACAGGACGAACACTGAAGCTTTCTTT. Translation: CATSREDRTNTEAFF.

This clonotype was seen many times. The chain is built from TRBV3-1 and TRBJ1-1; no definite D call. CDR3 length: 14 residues. V gave up 1 base and J gave up 1 base, with 7 bases separating them. CDR1 and CDR2 (germline): LGHDT, YNNKEL (reference sequence). CDR3 bases: TGTGCCAGCAGCCAAGCGCGGGAGAACACTGAAGCTTTCTTT. This encodes CASSQARENTEAFF.

This clonotype has a count of ten or more. This chain uses TRBV20-1 with TRBJ1-5; the D is unclear. CDR1 is DFQATT, CDR2 SNEGSKA, per germline (reference sequence). The CDR3 is 11 residues long. Trimming removed 4 bases at V and 4 bases at J, with 5 bases between. CDR3 residues: CSAKGNQPQHF. As DNA, the CDR3 is TGCAGTGCTAAGGGAAATCAGCCCCAGCATTTT.

This clonotype occurred many times. CDR3 in amino acids: CASGTGVETQYF. The CDR3 DNA reads TGTGCCAGCGGGACAGGGGTAGAGACCCAGTACTTC. The chain combines TRBV27 with TRBJ2-5; 10 bases align to TRBD1. V dropped 8 bases and J dropped 4; count of bases not matched to a gene: 1. The V gene's germline CDR1 is MNHEY and CDR2 SMNVEV (reference sequence). The CDR3 is made up of 12 amino acids.

This clonotype has ten or more counts. V is TRBV12-3 or TRBV12-4 and J is TRBJ1-5; unclear D gene. V was pared by 2 bases and J by 5 bases, with 7 bases between. The CDR3 has 13 residues. This CDR3 reads CASSLLRDQPQHF. The CDR3 coding sequence is TGTGCCAGCAGTTTACTGAGAGATCAGCCCCAGCATTTT.

This clonotype was detected ten times or more. The J gene is TRBJ1-6, the V gene TRBV12-3 or TRBV12-4, with D unclear. Trimming took 6 bases from V and 6 from J, leaving 3 bases between them. This CDR3 contains 11 residues. Here the CDR3 reads CASRGNSPLHF. CDR3 nucleotides: TGTGCCAGCAGGGGTAATTCACCCCTCCACTTT.

This clonotype was observed at least ten times. The chain carries TRBV19 and TRBJ2-2; the D gene is possibly TRBD2 (6 bases). The germline V and J ends were trimmed by 9 bases and 0 bases, with 23 bases remaining between them. CDR1 LNHDA and CDR2 SQIVND come from the germline V gene (reference sequence). The CDR3 is 18 residues long. The CDR3 region has the DNA TGTGCCAGCCGTACGTCCGCGGGAACGGACACGAACACCGGGGAGCTGTTTTTT. This codes for CASRTSAGTDTNTGELFF.